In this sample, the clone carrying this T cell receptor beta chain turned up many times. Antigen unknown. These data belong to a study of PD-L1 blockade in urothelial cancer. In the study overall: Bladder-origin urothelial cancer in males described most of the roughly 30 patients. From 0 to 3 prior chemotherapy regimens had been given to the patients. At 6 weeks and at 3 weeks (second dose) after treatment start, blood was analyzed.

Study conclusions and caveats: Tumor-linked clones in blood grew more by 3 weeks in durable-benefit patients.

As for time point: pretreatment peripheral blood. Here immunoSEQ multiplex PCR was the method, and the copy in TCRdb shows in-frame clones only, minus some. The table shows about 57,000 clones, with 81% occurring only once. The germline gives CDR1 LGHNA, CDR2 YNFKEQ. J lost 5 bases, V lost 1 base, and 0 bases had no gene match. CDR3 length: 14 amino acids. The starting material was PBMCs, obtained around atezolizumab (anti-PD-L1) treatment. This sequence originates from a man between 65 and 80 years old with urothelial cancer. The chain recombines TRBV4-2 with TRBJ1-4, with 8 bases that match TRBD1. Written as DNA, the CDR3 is TGTGCCAGCAGCCAAGGGACAGGGAATGAAAAACTGTTTTTT. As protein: CASSQGTGNEKLFF.